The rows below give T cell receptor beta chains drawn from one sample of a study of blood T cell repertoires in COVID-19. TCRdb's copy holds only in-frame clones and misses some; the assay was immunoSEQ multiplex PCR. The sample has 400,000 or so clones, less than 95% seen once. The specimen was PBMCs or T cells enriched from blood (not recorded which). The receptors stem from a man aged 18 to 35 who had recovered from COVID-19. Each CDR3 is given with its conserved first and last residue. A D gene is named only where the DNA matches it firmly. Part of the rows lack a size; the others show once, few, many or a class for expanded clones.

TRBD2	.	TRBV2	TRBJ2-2	CASRRAGDTGELFF	TGTGCCAGCAGGAGAGCGGGAGACACCGGGGAGCTGTTTTTT
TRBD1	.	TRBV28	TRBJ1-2	CASSLRGLADGYTF	TGTGCCAGCAGTTTAAGGGGGCTTGCCGATGGCTACACCTTC
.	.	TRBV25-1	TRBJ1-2	CASSERHGYGYTF	TGTGCCAGCAGTGAACGACATGGCTATGGCTACACCTTC
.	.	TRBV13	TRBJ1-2	CASSRTDYGYTF	TGTGCCAGCAGCCGAACAGATTATGGCTACACCTTC
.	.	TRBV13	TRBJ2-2	CASSSFDWQNTGELFF	TGTGCCAGCAGCTCGTTCGACTGGCAAAACACCGGGGAGCTGTTTTTT
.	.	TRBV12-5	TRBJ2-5	CASSHPQVGAGEETQYF	TGTGCTAGTTCCCATCCTCAAGTAGGGGCCGGTGAGGAGACCCAGTACTTC
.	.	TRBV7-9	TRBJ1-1	CASSRAVSSEAFF	TGTGCCAGCAGCAGGGCGGTCAGTTCTGAAGCTTTCTTT
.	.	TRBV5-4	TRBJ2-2	CASSPTPGANTGELFF	TGTGCCAGCAGCCCCACCCCGGGGGCGAACACCGGGGAGCTGTTTTTT
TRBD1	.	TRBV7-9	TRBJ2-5	CASSLQTGGSVETQYF	TGTGCCAGCAGCCTCCAGACAGGGGGCTCGGTGGAGACCCAGTACTTC
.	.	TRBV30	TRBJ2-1	CAWMADNEQFF	TGTGCCTGGATGGCGGACAATGAGCAGTTCTTC
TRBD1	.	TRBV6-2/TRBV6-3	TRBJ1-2	CASSSPRDRGQVGEGYTF	TGTGCCAGCAGTTCCCCCCGGGACAGGGGGCAGGTCGGTGAGGGCTACACCTTC
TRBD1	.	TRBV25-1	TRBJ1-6	CASQRQGTTLHF	TGTGCCAGCCAAAGACAGGGAACCACCCTCCACTTT
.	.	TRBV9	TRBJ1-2	CASSSLTTVYGYTF	TGTGCCAGCAGCTCATTAACGACAGTGTATGGCTACACCTTC
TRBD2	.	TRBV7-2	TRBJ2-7	CASSPGEAGGSLRSEQYF	TGTGCCAGCAGCCCCGGAGAAGCGGGAGGCAGCTTGCGTTCCGAGCAGTACTTC
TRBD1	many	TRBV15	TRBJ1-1	CATRDRGTEAFF	TGTGCCACCCGGGACAGGGGTACTGAAGCTTTCTTT
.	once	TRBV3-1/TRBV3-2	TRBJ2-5	CASSQRTQQETQYF	TGTGCCAGCAGCCAGAGGACACAGCAAGAGACCCAGTACTTC
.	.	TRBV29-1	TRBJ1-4	CSVRGQAEKLFF	TGCAGCGTTAGAGGGCAGGCTGAAAAACTGTTTTTT
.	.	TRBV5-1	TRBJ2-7	CASRHEIGGSYEQYF	TGCGCCAGCAGACACGAAATTGGCGGGTCCTACGAGCAGTACTTC
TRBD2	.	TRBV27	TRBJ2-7	CASSLYGREQTYEQYF	TGTGCCAGCAGTTTATATGGGCGGGAGCAAACCTACGAGCAGTACTTC
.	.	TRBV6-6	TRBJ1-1	CASSTGHNTEAFF	TGTGCCAGCAGTACAGGGCATAACACTGAAGCTTTCTTT
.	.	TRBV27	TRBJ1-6	CASRKGWPGSSYNSPLHF	TGTGCCAGCAGAAAAGGGTGGCCGGGGAGCTCCTATAATTCACCCCTCCACTTT
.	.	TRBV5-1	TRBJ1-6	CASSLAGGQYSPLHF	TGCGCCAGCAGCCTCGCCGGAGGGCAGTATTCACCCCTCCACTTT
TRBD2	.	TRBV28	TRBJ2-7	CATGTSSEYF	TGTGCCACCGGGACTAGCTCGGAGTACTTC
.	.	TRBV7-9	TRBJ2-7	CASSPGTSPRLYF	TGTGCCAGCAGTCCCGGGACTTCCCCCCGCCTGTACTTC
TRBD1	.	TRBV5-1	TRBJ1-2	CASSRITGGEIYGYTF	TGCGCCAGCAGCAGGATCACAGGGGGTGAGATCTATGGCTACACCTTC
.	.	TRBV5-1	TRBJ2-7	CASSFLSGQEQYF	TGCGCCAGCAGCTTTCTGTCAGGGCAAGAGCAGTACTTC
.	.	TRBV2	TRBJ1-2	CASSGQQSYGYTF	TGTGCCAGCAGTGGACAGCAGTCCTATGGCTACACCTTC
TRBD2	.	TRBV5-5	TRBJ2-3	CASSLGGLAVSFTDTQYF	TGTGCCAGCAGCTTGGGGGGACTAGCGGTTTCATTCACAGATACGCAGTATTTT
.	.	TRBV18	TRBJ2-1	CASSPSGEQFF	TGTGCCAGCTCCCCGAGTGGTGAGCAGTTCTTC
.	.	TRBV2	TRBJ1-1	CASSEVAGYGEAFF	TGTGCCAGCAGTGAAGTGGCAGGGTATGGTGAAGCTTTCTTT
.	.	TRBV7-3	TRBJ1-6	CASSQQGYNSPLHF	TGTGCCAGCAGTCAACAGGGATATAATTCACCCCTCCACTTT
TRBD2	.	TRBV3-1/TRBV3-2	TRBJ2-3	CASSQATSADTQYF	TGTGCCAGCAGCCAAGCGACTAGCGCAGATACGCAGTATTTT
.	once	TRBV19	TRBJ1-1	CASSTLLNSEAFF	TGTGCCAGTAGTACATTACTTAACAGTGAAGCTTTCTTT
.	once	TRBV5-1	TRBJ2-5	CASSLGAGRGINQETQYF	TGCGCCAGCAGCTTGGGGGCTGGTCGCGGGATCAACCAAGAGACCCAGTACTTC
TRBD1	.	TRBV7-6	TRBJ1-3	CASSSGQGGDTIYF	TGTGCCAGCAGCTCGGGACAGGGGGGGGACACCATATATTTT
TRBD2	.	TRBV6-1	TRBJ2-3	CASSVLAGAKNTDTQYF	TGTGCCAGCAGTGTTCTAGCGGGAGCTAAGAATACAGATACGCAGTATTTT
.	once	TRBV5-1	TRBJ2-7	CASSLLADKHYEQYF	TGCGCCAGCAGCTTGTTGGCAGATAAACACTACGAGCAGTACTTC
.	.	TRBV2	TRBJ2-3	CATSSLGSAGDTQYF	TGTGCCACCTCGTCATTAGGGTCTGCGGGAGATACGCAGTATTTT
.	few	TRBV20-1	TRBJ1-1	CSASRGEAFF	TGCAGTGCGTCCAGAGGGGAAGCTTTCTTT
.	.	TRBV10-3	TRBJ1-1	CAISESEAYTEAFF	TGTGCCATCAGTGAGTCAGAGGCGTACACTGAAGCTTTCTTT
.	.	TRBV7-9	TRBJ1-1	CASSPDPAGTEAFF	TGTGCCAGCAGCCCCGATCCGGCGGGTACTGAAGCTTTCTTT
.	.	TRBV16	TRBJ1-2	CASSRLGSAGEDGYTF	TGTGCCAGCAGCCGCCTCGGGAGCGCTGGAGAAGATGGCTACACCTTC
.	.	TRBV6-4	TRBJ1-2	CASRSTGSNYGYTF	TGTGCCAGCAGATCGACAGGTTCTAACTATGGCTACACCTTC
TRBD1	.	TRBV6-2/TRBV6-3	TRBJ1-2	CASSLQGEDYGYTF	TGTGCCAGCAGTTTACAGGGGGAAGACTATGGCTACACCTTC
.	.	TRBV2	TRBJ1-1	CATQGLNTEAFF	TGTGCCACCCAGGGATTAAACACTGAAGCTTTCTTT
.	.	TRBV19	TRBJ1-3	CASTPAAGNTIYF	TGTGCCAGTACGCCGGCGGCTGGAAACACCATATATTTT